This T cell receptor beta chain was found in a study of blood T cells in healthy people across ages. Broader study findings: Any conclusive comparison of naive versus antigen-experienced cells was prevented by using unsorted PBMCs.

This clonotype was observed a handful of times. Its target is unknown. The use of a sample-barcoded 5' primer and a J-beta primer mix characterized a second PCR of roughly 7 to 11 cycles. One entry per CDR3 protein results from TCRdb running MiXCR on the 5' RACE reads. The table lists roughly 500,000 distinct CDR3 sequences, about 25% of them singletons. The sample also formed part of further work on T cells of mothers and their children.

Sequences were obtained from blood. This clonotype originated in a boy aged 5-17 years in good health.

CDR3 sequence (DNA): TGTGCCAGCAGCTTTGTGGGACTAGTCCCGGATACGCAGTATTTT. Translating gives CASSFVGLVPDTQYF. The chain carries TRBV7-9 and TRBJ2-3; TRBD2 agrees at 8 bases. The CDR3 is made up of 15 amino acids. Germline loops: CDR1 SEHNR, CDR2 FQNEAQ (reference sequence). After removal of 3 bases from V and 6 bases from J, the junction contained 8 bases not matched to a gene.